These 11 T cell receptor beta chains share one sample of origin, sequenced in a study of STAT3 mutations in large granular lymphocyte leukemia. Overall study findings and caveats: Every T-cell large granular lymphocyte leukemia patient had at least one immunodominant TCR beta clonotype.

Antigens for these TCRs are unknown. Libraries were prepared by immunoSEQ multiplex PCR; TCRdb keeps only in-frame clonotypes and omits some of them. The table has roughly 560 clones, approximately 43% seen once. The sample consisted of peripheral blood mononuclear cells. Receptors were obtained from a woman aged 45-60 years with T-cell large granular lymphocyte leukemia. Some clones in this sample may be carry-over from other donors' samples.

J is TRBJ2-3 and V is TRBV29-1; the match to TRBD2 covers 8 bases. V shed 1 base and J 10 bases; nucleotides not matched to a gene: 4. Germline V gene lookup returns CDR1 SQVTM and CDR2 ANQGSEA. This CDR3 region has 12 residues. DNA for the CDR3: TGCAGCGTTGAAGTTCGGGGGGGGGCGCAGTATTTT. Protein product: CSVEVRGGAQYF.

The J gene is TRBJ2-6, the V gene TRBV18, with D unresolved. This CDR3 spans 14 amino acids. Trimming pared 2 bases from V and 1 base from J, leaving 3 bases between. CDR1 and CDR2 from the germline V gene are KGHSH and LQKENI. This chain's CDR3 is CASSPGSGANVLTF. The CDR3 DNA reads as TGTGCCAGCTCACCAGGGTCTGGGGCCAACGTCCTGACTTTC.

The chain uses TRBV30 and TRBJ1-5; TRBD1 matches at 8 bases. The germline gives CDR1 GTSNPN, CDR2 SVGIG (reference sequence). With V trimmed by 0 bases and J by 3 bases, 13 bases remained unmatched. This CDR3 has 18 residues. CDR3 bases: TGTGCCTGGAGTGTACGGGGTTCCGGACAGGGTTTCAATCAGCCCCAGCATTTT. Translating gives CAWSVRGSGQGFNQPQHF.

The chain joins TRBV4-1 to TRBJ2-1, with TRBD1 matching over 9 bases. Germline V gene data show CDR1 as MGHRA and CDR2 as YSYEKL. The CDR3 has 15 residues. After removal of 5 bases from V and 8 bases from J, the junction contained 10 bases not matched to a gene. CDR3 in amino acids: CASSWGQGEGYEQFF. The DNA of the CDR3 is TGCGCCAGCAGCTGGGGACAGGGCGAGGGTTATGAGCAGTTCTTC.

The chain carries TRBV14 and TRBJ1-1; a possible D gene is TRBD1 (5 bases). This CDR3 contains 13 residues. Germline CDR1 and CDR2: SGHDN and FVKESK. The V end was cut by 10 bases, the J end by 0 bases, with 12 bases between. The CDR3, as DNA: TGTGCCACAGGGACTAAATTGAACACTGAAGCTTTCTTT. Residues: CATGTKLNTEAFF.

This clone was seen more than once but under ten times. The gene calls are TRBV19 and TRBJ2-3; possible D gene TRBD1, 6 bases. Trimming removed 10 bases at V and 0 bases at J, with 17 bases between. CDR3 length equals 15 residues. The germline gives CDR1 LNHDA, CDR2 SQIVND (reference sequence). CDR3 nucleotide sequence: TGTGCCACCTCTCCGAACAGGGTCAGCACAGATACGCAGTATTTT. This sequence encodes CATSPNRVSTDTQYF.

This clone has only a few counts. The V gene is TRBV18, the J gene TRBJ2-1; 7 nucleotides match TRBD1. The CDR3 spans 15 residues. Trimming cost V 4 bases and J 12 bases; bases outside gene matches: 15. Per germline, CDR1 KGHSH and CDR2 LQKENI. CDR3 residues: CASSLGTESTYGQFF. The CDR3 nucleotides are TGTGCCAGCTCACTAGGGACAGAGAGTACATATGGGCAGTTCTTC. Looking up the rest from reference TRBV18 and TRBJ2-1 gives the full variable domain: NAGVMQNPRHLVRRRGQEARLRCSPMKGHSHVYWYRQLPEEGLKFMVYLQKENIIDESGMPKERFSAEFPKEGPSILRIQQVVRGDSAAYFCASSLGTESTYGQFFGPGTRLTVL.

The table lists this clone with a few counts. The gene calls are TRBV9 and TRBJ2-1, with D perhaps matching TRBD2 (6 bases). The ends were cut back, 0 bases at V and 2 bases at J, with 12 bases in the middle. Germline V gives CDR1 SGDLS, CDR2 YYNGEE. The CDR3 is 16 residues long. Here the CDR3 reads CASSVVSGGPYNEQFF. DNA of the CDR3: TGTGCCAGCAGCGTAGTTAGCGGAGGGCCCTACAATGAGCAGTTCTTC.

The rearrangement joins TRBV30 to TRBJ2-6; maybe TRBD2 (5 bases). The CDR3 sequence is 16 residues long. V was pared by 4 bases and J by 3 bases, with 16 bases between. CDR1 is GTSNPN, CDR2 SVGIG, per germline (reference sequence). The CDR3 nucleotides are TGTGCCTGGAATCCCCTCGGAGGCGTTGGGGCCAACGTCCTGACTTTC. Its protein is CAWNPLGGVGANVLTF.

This chain connects TRBV5-8 to TRBJ1-5, with a weak D call TRBD1 (5 bases). The CDR3 is 15 amino acids. Deletions cut 0 bases from V and 0 bases from J, with 7 bases between. CDR1 is SGHTS, CDR2 YDEGEE, per germline. The CDR3 bases are TGTGCCAGCAGCTTGGGGGGGATTAGCAATCAGCCCCAGCATTTT. Amino acid sequence: CASSLGGISNQPQHF.

The chain employs TRBV5-4 and TRBJ1-1, with D possibly matching TRBD1 (6 bases). V lost 1 base and J 1 base, leaving 11 bases between the germline ends. The CDR3 contains 15 residues. Germline assignment: CDR1 SGHNT and CDR2 YYREEE (reference sequence). The CDR3 protein is CASSLIQGPNTEAFF. The CDR3 nucleotides are TGTGCCAGCAGCTTGATACAGGGCCCGAACACTGAAGCTTTCTTT.